This T cell receptor beta chain derives from a study of memory CD4+ T cells and cytomegalovirus serostatus (dated by TCRdb to the late 2010s). With respect to the entire study: The cohort included approximately 35 healthy adults from Belgium, of whom 9 were CMV seropositive and roughly 25 were CMV seronegative. CD4+ memory TCRbeta repertoires of a Belgian cohort with known cytomegalovirus serostatus were sequenced in order to replicate a published TCR-based CMV serostatus classifier. The paper as a whole reports these results and caveats: For predicting CMV serostatus, the median bootstrapped AUC was 0.95 using the original framework and 0.91 using a US-trained random forest. Only CD4+CD45RO+ memory cells were sequenced, in contrast to the original study, which included naive and memory CD4+ and CD8+ populations. On the Belgian cohort, the classifier based on the original framework reached a median bootstrapped AUC of roughly 0.94, with a 95% CI of 0.76-1.00. Results were interpreted as suggesting that the CMV-associated TCR signature is largely present in the CD4+ memory repertoire. Of roughly 170 previously reported CMV-associated TCRbeta sequences, approximately 70 appeared in the CD4+ memory repertoires, each in one to five individuals.

In regard to this clone: Its specific antigen is unknown. The record has no base qualities; no much larger clone is one base away.

The CDR3 runs 14 amino acids, cysteine and phenylalanine included. Only CDR3 DNA remains: 42 bases, in frame from the first base. V is clipped by 2 bases and J by 7 bases, and the sequence between their germline boundaries is 12 bases long. For CDR1 and CDR2, the germline V gene lists SGHDT and YYEEEE. Single viable CD3+CD4+CD8-CD45RO+ cells were sorted as memory CD4+ T cells on a FACSAria II. CMV serostatus was determined with a Roche Elecsys assay detecting serum IgG against CMV pp150, pp28, p38 and p52. Once the samples were thawed, total CD4+ T cells were enriched through positive selection using CD4 magnetic microbeads. The samples came from a different study that was designed specifically to examine the CD4+ T cell memory repertoire. Peripheral blood mononuclear cells were isolated and cryopreserved according to standard operating procedures, and serum was stored at -80 degrees C. CD3-PerCP (BW264/56), CD4-APC (RPA-T4), CD45RO-PE (UCHT1) and CD8-Pacific Orange (3B5) antibodies were used for staining, and non-viable cells were excluded with Sytox blue.

The Quick-DNA Microprep Kit was used to extract genomic DNA from the sorted cells. TCRbeta DNA was amplified with the immunoSEQ hsTCRbeta kit following the manufacturer's protocol. TCRbeta libraries were sequenced on an Illumina MiSeq instrument. Turning to the authors' computational methods: Once out-of-frame sequences had been removed, a few million distinct TCRbeta sequences were left, which works out to an average of around 73,000 per individual. Each individual was scored by the count of fewer than 200 previously reported CMV-associated TCRbeta sequences and the total productive distinct TCRbeta count. A beta-binomial model was reimplemented in Python, and scikit-learn random forests with default parameters were trained on US cohort data. Classifier performance on the Belgian cohort was summarized as median AUC with percentile confidence intervals calculated over 10,000 bootstrap iterations. TCRdb obtained this table from immuneACCESS and retained in-frame rearrangements with V and J assigned. These tables miss some clones; where compared with another copy, unresolved V genes account for less than half of the shortfall, and the remainder is unexplained. V and J calls and clone size are copied from that table; D and trimming were computed from the DNA. The sample table holds 80,000 or so clones, of which 60% to 80% were seen once. The top ten clones comprise 2.5% to 3% of the sample.

The receptor chain draws on TRBV5-6 and TRBJ2-2; no D gene can be assigned with confidence. The TCR sequence derives from an adult in good health and CMV-seropositive. The sequencing sample was made of memory CD4+ T cells from blood. The CDR3 region reads CASSFQGPGGELFF. The DNA is TGTGCCAGCAGCTTCCAAGGCCCTGGCGGGGAGCTGTTTTTT.